This entry features one TCR beta chain sequence. RNA, at about 0.45 to 1 ug, was reverse transcribed with random hexamers. Multiplex PCR with immunoSEQ amplified the TCR beta CDR3 across 54 Vbeta and 13 Jbeta. Using its own MiXCR run on the immunoSEQ multiplex PCR reads, TCRdb lists one record per CDR3 protein. The sample has 300,000 to 350,000 distinct CDR3 sequences; roughly 94% are singletons. These data originate in a study of CD8 T cells in Susac syndrome. The multiple sclerosis control group was made up of treatment-naive patients with stable or active relapsing-remitting disease. TEMRA cells were FACS-enriched and CD8+ and CD4+ T cells negatively isolated. The sample taken for sequencing was CD4+ T cells from PBMCs. The receptor's source is a human donor with multiple sclerosis.

The CDR3 spells CASSSLQGDTEAFF. In DNA, the CDR3 is TGCGCCAGCAGCTCTTTACAGGGCGACACTGAAGCTTTCTTT. The V call is TRBV5-1, the J call TRBJ1-1, with D possibly matching TRBD1 (6 bases). V lost 3 bases and J lost 3, with 12 bases in between. CDR3 size: 14 residues. Germline CDR1 reads SGHRS; CDR2 reads YFSETQ. The whole variable domain, filled in from reference TRBV5-1 and TRBJ1-1, reads KAGVTQTPRYLIKTRGQQVTLSCSPISGHRSVSWYQQTPGQGLQFLFEYFSETQRNKGNFPGRFSGRQFSNSRSEMNVSTLELGDSALYLCASSSLQGDTEAFFGQGTRLTVV.